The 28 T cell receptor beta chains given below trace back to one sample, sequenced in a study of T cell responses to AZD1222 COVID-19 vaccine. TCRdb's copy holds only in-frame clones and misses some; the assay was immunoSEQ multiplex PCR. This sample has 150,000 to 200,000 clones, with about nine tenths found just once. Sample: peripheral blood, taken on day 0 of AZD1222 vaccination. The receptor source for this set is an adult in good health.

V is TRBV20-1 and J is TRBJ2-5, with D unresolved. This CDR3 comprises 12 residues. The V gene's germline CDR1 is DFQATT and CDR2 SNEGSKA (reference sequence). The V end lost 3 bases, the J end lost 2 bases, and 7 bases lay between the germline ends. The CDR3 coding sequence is TGCAGTGCTAGTCTCAGGCAAGAGACCCAGTACTTC. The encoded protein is CSASLRQETQYF.

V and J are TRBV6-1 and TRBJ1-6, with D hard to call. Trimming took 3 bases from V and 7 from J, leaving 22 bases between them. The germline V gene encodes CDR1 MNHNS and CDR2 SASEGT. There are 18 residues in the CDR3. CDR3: CASSEARAGGLKNSPLHF. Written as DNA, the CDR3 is TGTGCCAGCAGTGAGGCGAGGGCGGGTGGGCTTAAGAATTCACCCCTCCACTTT.

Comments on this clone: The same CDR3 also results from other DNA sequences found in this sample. For the CDR3, the DNA is TGTGCCAGCAGTTACGACAGGGGCCCCTACAATGAGCAGTTCTTC. It codes for CASSYDRGPYNEQFF. The rearrangement links TRBV6-5 to TRBJ2-1; TRBD1 matches 8 bases. The CDR3 runs to 15 residues. CDR1 MNHEY and CDR2 SVGAGI come from the germline V gene. The V segment lost 2 bases and the J segment 2 bases; nucleotides outside the gene matches: 2.

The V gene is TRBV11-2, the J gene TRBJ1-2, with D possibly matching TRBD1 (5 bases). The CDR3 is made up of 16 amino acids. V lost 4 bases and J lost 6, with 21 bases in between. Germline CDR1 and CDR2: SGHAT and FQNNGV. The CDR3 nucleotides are TGTGCCAGCAGCTCTAAACCCTCCGGGGCCAGGGATGGCTACACCTTC. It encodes CASSSKPSGARDGYTF.

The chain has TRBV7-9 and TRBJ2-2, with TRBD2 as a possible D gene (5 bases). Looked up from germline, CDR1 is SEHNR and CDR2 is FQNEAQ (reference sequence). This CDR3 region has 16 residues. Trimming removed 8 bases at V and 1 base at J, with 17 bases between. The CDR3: CASPRRLAKNTGELFF. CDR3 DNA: TGTGCCAGCCCTCGCCGGCTAGCAAAGAACACCGGGGAGCTGTTTTTT.

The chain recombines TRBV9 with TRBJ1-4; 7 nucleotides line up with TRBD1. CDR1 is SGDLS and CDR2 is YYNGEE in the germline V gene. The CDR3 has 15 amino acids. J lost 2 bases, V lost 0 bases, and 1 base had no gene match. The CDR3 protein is CASSVGGGTNEKLFF. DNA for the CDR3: TGTGCCAGCAGCGTAGGAGGGGGCACTAATGAAAAACTGTTTTTT.

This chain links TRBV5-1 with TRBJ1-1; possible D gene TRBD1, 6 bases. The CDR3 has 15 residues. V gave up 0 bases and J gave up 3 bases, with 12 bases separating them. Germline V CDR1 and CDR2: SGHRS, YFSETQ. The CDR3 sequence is CASSLVGRGDTEAFF. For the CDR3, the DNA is TGCGCCAGCAGCTTGGTTGGCAGGGGAGACACTGAAGCTTTCTTT.

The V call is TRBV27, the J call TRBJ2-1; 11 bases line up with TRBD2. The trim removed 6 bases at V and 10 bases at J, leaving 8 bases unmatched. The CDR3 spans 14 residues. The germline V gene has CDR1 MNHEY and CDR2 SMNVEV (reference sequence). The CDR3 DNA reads TGTGCCAGCAGACAGCTAGCGGGGGGCTTAGAGCAGTTCTTC. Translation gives CASRQLAGGLEQFF.

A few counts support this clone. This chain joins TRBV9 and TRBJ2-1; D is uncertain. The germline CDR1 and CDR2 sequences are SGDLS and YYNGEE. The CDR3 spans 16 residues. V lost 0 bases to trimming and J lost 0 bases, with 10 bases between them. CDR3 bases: TGTGCCAGCAGCGTAGCCCGTGTTAGCTCCTACAATGAGCAGTTCTTC. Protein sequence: CASSVARVSSYNEQFF. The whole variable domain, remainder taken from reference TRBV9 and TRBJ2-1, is DSGVTQTPKHLITATGQRVTLRCSPRSGDLSVYWYQQSLDQGLQFLIQYYNGEERAKGNILERFSAQQFPDLHSELNLSSLELGDSALYFCASSVARVSSYNEQFFGPGTRLTVL.

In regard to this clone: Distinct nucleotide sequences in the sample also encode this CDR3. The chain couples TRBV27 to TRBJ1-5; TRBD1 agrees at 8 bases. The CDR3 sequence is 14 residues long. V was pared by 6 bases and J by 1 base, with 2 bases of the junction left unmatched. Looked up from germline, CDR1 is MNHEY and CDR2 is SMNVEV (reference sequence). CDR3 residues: CASRRTGSNQPQHF. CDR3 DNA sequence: TGTGCCAGCAGACGGACAGGGAGCAATCAGCCCCAGCATTTT.

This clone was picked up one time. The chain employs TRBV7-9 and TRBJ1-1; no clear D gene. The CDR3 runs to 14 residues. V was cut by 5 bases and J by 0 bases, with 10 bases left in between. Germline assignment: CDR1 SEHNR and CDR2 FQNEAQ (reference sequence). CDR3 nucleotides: TGTGCCAGCAGCCCGGCCAGCTTGAACACTGAAGCTTTCTTT. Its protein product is CASSPASLNTEAFF.

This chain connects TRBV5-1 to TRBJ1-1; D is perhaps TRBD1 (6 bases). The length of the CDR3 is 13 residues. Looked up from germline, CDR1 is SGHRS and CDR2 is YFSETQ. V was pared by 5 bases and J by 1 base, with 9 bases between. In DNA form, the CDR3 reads TGCGCCAGCAGGTCACAGGGGAACACTGAAGCTTTCTTT. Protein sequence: CASRSQGNTEAFF.

The CDR3 bases are TGTGCCAGCAGCTTGGTCGGGCACCCGAACACCGGGGAGCTGTTTTTT. This codes for CASSLVGHPNTGELFF. The chain recombines TRBV5-6 with TRBJ2-2; no clear D. Germline lookup yields CDR1 SGHDT and CDR2 YYEEEE. V lost 0 bases, J lost 0 bases, and 9 bases lay in between. The CDR3 consists of 16 residues.

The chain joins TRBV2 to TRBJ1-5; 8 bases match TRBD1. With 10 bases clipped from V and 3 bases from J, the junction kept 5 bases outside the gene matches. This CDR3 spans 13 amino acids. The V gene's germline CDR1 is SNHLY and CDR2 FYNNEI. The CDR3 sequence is CATGQGNNQPQHF. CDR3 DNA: TGTGCCACTGGACAGGGAAACAATCAGCCCCAGCATTTT.

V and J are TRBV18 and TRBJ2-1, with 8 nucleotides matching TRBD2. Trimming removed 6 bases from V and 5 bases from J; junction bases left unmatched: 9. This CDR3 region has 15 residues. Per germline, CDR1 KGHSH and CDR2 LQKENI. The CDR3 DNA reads TGTGCCAGCTCCCCTTTGCGGGGGGACAACAATGAGCAGTTCTTC. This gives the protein CASSPLRGDNNEQFF.

CDR3 sequence: CASSLATGGSGNTIYF. CDR3 bases: TGTGCCAGCAGCTTAGCTACAGGGGGCTCTGGAAACACCATATATTTT. The chain joins TRBV7-2 to TRBJ1-3; TRBD1 aligns across 8 bases. From germline, CDR1 is SGHTA and CDR2 FQGNSA. V was clipped by 0 bases and J by 0 bases; unmatched bases: 1. The CDR3 is 16 amino acids.

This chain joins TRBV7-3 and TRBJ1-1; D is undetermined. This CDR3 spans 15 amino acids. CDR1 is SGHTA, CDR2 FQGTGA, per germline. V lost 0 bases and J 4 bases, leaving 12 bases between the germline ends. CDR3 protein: CASSLTRDVSTEAFF. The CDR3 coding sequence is TGTGCCAGCAGCTTAACGCGGGATGTGAGCACTGAAGCTTTCTTT.

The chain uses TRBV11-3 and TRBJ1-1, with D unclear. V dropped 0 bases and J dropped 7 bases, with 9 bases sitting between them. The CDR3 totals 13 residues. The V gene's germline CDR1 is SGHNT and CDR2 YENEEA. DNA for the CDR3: TGTGCCAGCAGCTTAGATAGACTGGGTGAAGCTTTCTTT. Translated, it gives CASSLDRLGEAFF.

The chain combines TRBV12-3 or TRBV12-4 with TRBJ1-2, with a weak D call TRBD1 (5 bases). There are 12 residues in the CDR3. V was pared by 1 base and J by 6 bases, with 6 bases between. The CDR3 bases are TGTGCCAGCAGTTTAGTAGGGGATGGCTACACCTTC. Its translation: CASSLVGDGYTF.

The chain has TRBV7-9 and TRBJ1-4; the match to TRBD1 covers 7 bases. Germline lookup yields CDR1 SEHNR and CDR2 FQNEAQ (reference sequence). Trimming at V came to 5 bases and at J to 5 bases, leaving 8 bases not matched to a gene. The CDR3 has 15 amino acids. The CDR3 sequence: CASSPSSDRNEKLFF. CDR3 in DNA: TGTGCCAGCAGCCCAAGTTCGGACAGGAATGAAAAACTGTTTTTT.

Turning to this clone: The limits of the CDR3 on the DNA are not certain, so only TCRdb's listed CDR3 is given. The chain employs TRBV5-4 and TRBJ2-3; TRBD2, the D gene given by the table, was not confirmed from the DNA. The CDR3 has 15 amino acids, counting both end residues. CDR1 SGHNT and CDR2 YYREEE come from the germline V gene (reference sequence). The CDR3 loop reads CASSFSISGPGEQYF.

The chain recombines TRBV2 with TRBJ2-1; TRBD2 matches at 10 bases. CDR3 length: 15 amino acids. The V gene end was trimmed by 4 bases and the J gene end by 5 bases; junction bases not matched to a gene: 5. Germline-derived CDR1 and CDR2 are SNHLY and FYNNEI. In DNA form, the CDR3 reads TGTGCCAGCAGTGGAAGCGGGGGGGCCGACAATGAGCAGTTCTTC. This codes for CASSGSGGADNEQFF.

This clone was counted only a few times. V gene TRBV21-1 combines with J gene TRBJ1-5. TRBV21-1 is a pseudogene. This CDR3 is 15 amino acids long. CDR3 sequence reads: CASTPERESNQPQHF. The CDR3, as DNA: TGTGCCAGCACCCCTGAAAGGGAAAGCAATCAGCCCCAGCATTTT.

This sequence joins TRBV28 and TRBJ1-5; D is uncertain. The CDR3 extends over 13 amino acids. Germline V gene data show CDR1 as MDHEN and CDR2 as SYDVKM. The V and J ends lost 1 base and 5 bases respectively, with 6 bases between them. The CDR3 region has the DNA TGTGCCAGCAGTTTATCCCGAGATCAGCCCCAGCATTTT. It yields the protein CASSLSRDQPQHF.

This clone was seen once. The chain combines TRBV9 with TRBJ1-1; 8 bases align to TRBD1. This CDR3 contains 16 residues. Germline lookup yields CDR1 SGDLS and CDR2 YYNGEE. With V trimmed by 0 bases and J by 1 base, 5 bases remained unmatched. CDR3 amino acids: CASSVVPGGENTEAFF. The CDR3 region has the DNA TGTGCCAGCAGCGTAGTCCCAGGGGGCGAGAACACTGAAGCTTTCTTT.

The CDR3 sequence is CASSIDAPLAGYTDTQYF. CDR3 coding DNA: TGTGCCAGTAGTATAGATGCCCCTCTAGCGGGGTACACAGATACGCAGTATTTT. The chain combines TRBV19 with TRBJ2-3; 9 bases are shared with TRBD2. J was trimmed by 2 bases and V by 0 bases; bases with no gene match: 9. Germline V lookup: CDR1 LNHDA, CDR2 SQIVND (reference sequence). CDR3 length: 18 amino acids.

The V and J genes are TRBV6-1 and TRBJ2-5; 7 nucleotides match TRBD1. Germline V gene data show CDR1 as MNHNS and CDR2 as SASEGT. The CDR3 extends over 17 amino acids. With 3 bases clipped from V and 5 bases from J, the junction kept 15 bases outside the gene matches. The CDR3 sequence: CASSDSGEPQGLETQYF. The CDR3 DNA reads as TGTGCCAGCAGTGATTCAGGGGAGCCACAGGGGTTGGAGACCCAGTACTTC.

The CDR3 nucleotides are TGTGCCAGTAGTAGGGACAGGGGTCACTATGGCTACACCTTC. Encoded protein: CASSRDRGHYGYTF. The chain couples TRBV19 to TRBJ1-2; TRBD1 matches at 10 bases. This CDR3 is 14 amino acids long. Germline V gene sequence: CDR1 LNHDA, CDR2 SQIVND (reference sequence). V trimming: 4 bases; J trimming: 3 bases; junction bases outside the gene matches: 2.